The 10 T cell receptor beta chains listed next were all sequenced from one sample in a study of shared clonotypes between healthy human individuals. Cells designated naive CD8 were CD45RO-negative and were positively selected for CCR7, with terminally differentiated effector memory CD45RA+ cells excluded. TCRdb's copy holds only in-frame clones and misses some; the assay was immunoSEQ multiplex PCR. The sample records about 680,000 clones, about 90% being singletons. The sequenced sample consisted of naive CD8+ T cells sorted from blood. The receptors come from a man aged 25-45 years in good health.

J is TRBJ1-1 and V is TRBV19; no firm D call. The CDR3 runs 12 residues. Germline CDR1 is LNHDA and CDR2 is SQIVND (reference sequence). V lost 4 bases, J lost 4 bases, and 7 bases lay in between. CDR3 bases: TGTGCCAGTAGTACCGGTCGCACTGAAGCTTTCTTT. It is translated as CASSTGRTEAFF.

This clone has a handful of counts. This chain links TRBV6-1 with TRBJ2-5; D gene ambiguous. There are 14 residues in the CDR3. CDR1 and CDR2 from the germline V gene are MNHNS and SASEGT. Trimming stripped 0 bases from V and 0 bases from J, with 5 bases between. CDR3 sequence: CASSEAAYQETQYF. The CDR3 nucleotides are TGTGCCAGCAGTGAAGCGGCGTACCAAGAGACCCAGTACTTC.

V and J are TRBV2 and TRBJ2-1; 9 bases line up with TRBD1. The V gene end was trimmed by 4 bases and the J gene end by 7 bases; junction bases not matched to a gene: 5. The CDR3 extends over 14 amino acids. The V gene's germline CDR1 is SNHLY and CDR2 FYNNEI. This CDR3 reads CASSGQGDRNEQFF. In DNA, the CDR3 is TGTGCCAGCAGTGGACAGGGGGACCGGAATGAGCAGTTCTTC.

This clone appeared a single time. CDR3 nucleotide sequence: TGTGCCATACCTCCGTTGGGACAGGCGTACGAGCAGTACTTC. This sequence encodes CAIPPLGQAYEQYF. The J gene is TRBJ2-7, the V gene TRBV21-1; the table names TRBD1, a call not compared with the DNA. TRBV21-1 is designated a pseudogene. The length of the CDR3 is 14 residues.

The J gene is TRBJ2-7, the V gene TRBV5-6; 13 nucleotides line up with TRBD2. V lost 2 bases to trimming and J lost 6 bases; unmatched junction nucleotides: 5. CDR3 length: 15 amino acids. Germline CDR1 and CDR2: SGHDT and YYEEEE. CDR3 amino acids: CASSLGTSGIFEQYF. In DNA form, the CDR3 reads TGTGCCAGCAGCTTAGGGACTAGCGGGATCTTCGAGCAGTACTTC. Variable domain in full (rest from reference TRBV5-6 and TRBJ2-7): DAGVTQSPTHLIKTRGQQVTLRCSPKSGHDTVSWYQQALGQGPQFIFQYYEEEERQRGNFPDRFSGHQFPNYSSELNVNALLLGDSALYLCASSLGTSGIFEQYFGPGTRLTVT.

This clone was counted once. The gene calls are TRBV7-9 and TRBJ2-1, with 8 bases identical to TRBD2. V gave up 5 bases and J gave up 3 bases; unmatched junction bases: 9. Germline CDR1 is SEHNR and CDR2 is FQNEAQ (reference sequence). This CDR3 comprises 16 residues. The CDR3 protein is CASSPPTSGVYNEQFF. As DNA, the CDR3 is TGTGCCAGCAGCCCTCCTACTAGCGGCGTCTACAATGAGCAGTTCTTC.

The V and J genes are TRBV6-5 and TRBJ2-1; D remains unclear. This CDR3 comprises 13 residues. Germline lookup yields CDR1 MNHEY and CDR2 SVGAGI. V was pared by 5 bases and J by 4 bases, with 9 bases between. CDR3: CASSPSLYNEQFF. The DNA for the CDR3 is TGTGCCAGCAGTCCATCCCTTTACAATGAGCAGTTCTTC.

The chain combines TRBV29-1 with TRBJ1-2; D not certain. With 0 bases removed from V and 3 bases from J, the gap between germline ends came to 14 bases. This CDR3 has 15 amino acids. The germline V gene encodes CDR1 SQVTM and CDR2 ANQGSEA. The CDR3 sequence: CSVEDSPGMDYGYTF. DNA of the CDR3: TGCAGCGTTGAAGATTCCCCGGGGATGGACTATGGCTACACCTTC.

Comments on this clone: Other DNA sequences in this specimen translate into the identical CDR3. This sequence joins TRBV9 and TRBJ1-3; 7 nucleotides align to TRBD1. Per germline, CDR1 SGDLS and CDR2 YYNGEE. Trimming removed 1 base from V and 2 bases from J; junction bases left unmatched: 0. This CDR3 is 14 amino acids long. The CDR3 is CASSVQGAGNTIYF. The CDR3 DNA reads TGTGCCAGCAGCGTACAGGGGGCTGGAAACACCATATATTTT.

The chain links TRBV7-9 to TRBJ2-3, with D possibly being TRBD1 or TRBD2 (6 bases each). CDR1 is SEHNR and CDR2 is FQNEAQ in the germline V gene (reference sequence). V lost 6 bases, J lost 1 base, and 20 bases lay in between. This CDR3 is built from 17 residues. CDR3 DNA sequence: TGTGCCAGCAGTCCCTCCCTCGGGGGCAGAGGCACAGATACGCAGTATTTT. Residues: CASSPSLGGRGTDTQYF.